Below are 11 T cell receptor beta chains sequenced from a single sample in a study of CD4 and CD8 cells across lung adenocarcinoma regions. TCRdb re-analysed the PCR reads in MiXCR, keeping a single row per CDR3 protein. The sample holds tens of thousands of distinct CDR3 sequences, roughly half seen once. The sample taken for sequencing was CD8+ T cells from the center of a lung tumor. The receptors stem from a male donor with lung adenocarcinoma. The CD4 and CD8 labels of this study may be unreliable.

The sample holds many counts of this clonotype. The gene calls are TRBV6-5 and TRBJ2-6, with D hard to call. There are 14 residues in the CDR3. CDR1 and CDR2 (germline): MNHEY, SVGAGI. The V end lost 2 bases, the J end lost 4 bases, and 6 bases lay between the germline ends. CDR3 DNA sequence: TGTGCCAGCAGTTACAGGGCGGGGGCCAACGTCCTGACTTTC. Its translation is CASSYRAGANVLTF.

The chain carries TRBV6-5 and TRBJ1-2; weak D call: TRBD1 (5 bases). CDR3 length: 16 residues. The germline V gene encodes CDR1 MNHEY and CDR2 SVGAGI. V was clipped by 4 bases and J by 4 bases, with 19 bases between them. In nucleotides, the CDR3 is TGTGCCAGCAGTTTTTCCCCCTCGGCGGGGACCTATGGCTACACCTTC. Translating it yields CASSFSPSAGTYGYTF.

This clonotype is medium-sized within its sample. Written as DNA, the CDR3 is TGTGCCAGCAGTTATACCGGGACAGCCCCTAATGAGCAGTTCTTC. Encoded protein: CASSYTGTAPNEQFF. The chain joins TRBV6-5 to TRBJ2-1, with 7 bases aligning to TRBD1. The J segment lost 7 bases and the V segment lost 3 bases, leaving 9 bases of the junction unmatched. The germline gives CDR1 MNHEY, CDR2 SVGAGI. This CDR3 has 15 amino acids.

As concerns this clonotype: This CDR3 fails to terminate in the conserved phenylalanine or tryptophan, so it likely reflects a read error. The DNA is left out, because the CDR3 cannot be placed on it with certainty; the CDR3 is given as TCRdb lists it. This chain uses TRBV6-1 with TRBJ2-3; the table calls TRBD2, which could not be checked here. The CDR3 is made up of 16 amino acids, end residues included. Germline assignment: CDR1 MNHNS and CDR2 SASEGT. CDR3 protein: CASNPRTPPPTDTQLS.

This rearrangement joins TRBV6-1 to TRBJ2-3; TRBD1 matches at 10 bases. Germline V gene lookup returns CDR1 MNHNS and CDR2 SASEGT. V shed 0 bases, J shed 12 bases, and the junction held 12 bases outside the gene matches. The CDR3 covers 16 residues. The CDR3 DNA reads as TGTGCCAGCAGTGAAGCCGGGACAGGGGCTAGGGATATTCAGTATTTT. This codes for CASSEAGTGARDIQYF.

This clonotype was seen more than once but under ten times. The rearrangement links TRBV3-1 to TRBJ2-1; possible D gene TRBD2, 5 bases. The CDR3 runs to 16 residues. The V gene's germline CDR1 is LGHDT and CDR2 YNNKEL (reference sequence). Trimming took 0 bases from V and 8 from J, leaving 17 bases between them. CDR3 loop: CASSQDPTGVVYEQFF. Here the CDR3 DNA reads TGTGCCAGCAGCCAAGACCCGACCGGGGTCGTATATGAGCAGTTCTTC.

This clonotype was counted many times. The chain joins TRBV28 to TRBJ1-5, with a tentative D call TRBD1 (5 bases). V was shortened by 4 bases and J by 3 bases, with 10 bases between the two germline ends. Germline V gives CDR1 MDHEN, CDR2 SYDVKM. The CDR3 consists of 14 residues. CDR3 protein: CASSSGEANQPQHF. CDR3 nucleotide sequence: TGTGCCAGCAGTTCGGGGGAAGCCAATCAGCCCCAGCATTTT. Full variable domain (missing parts from reference TRBV28 and TRBJ1-5): DVKVTQSSRYLVKRTGEKVFLECVQDMDHENMFWYRQDPGLGLRLIYFSYDVKMKEKGDIPEGYSVSREKKERFSLILESASTNQTSMYLCASSSGEANQPQHFGDGTRLSIL.

This clonotype was recorded at least ten times. The J gene is TRBJ2-3, the V gene TRBV6-5; the D is unclear. Germline V gene sequence: CDR1 MNHEY, CDR2 SVGAGI. The CDR3 loop spans 17 amino acids. V was cut by 2 bases and J by 3 bases, with 18 bases left in between. This chain's CDR3 is CASSYRPFSSVTDTQYF. The CDR3 DNA reads TGTGCCAGCAGTTACCGCCCTTTTAGCAGTGTGACAGATACGCAGTATTTT.

This chain connects TRBV4-1 to TRBJ1-2, with TRBD1 identical over 8 bases. CDR1 is MGHRA and CDR2 is YSYEKL in the germline V gene. The junction had 13 bases not matched to a gene; V was cut back by 3 bases and J by 7 bases. The CDR3 loop spans 16 amino acids. The DNA for the CDR3 is TGCGCCAGCAGCCAGATTATACGGGACAGGTTTGGTGGCTACACCTTC. Residues: CASSQIIRDRFGGYTF.

This clonotype was counted at least ten times. The chain recombines TRBV6-1 with TRBJ2-7; possible D gene TRBD2, 6 bases. Trimming shortened V by 4 bases and J by 7 bases, and 20 bases separated the two germline ends. The length of the CDR3 is 15 residues. CDR1 MNHNS and CDR2 SASEGT come from the germline V gene. CDR3 region: CASSVGSGPFIEQYF. The CDR3 nucleotides are TGTGCCAGCAGTGTTGGTAGCGGACCCTTCATTGAGCAGTACTTC.

This clonotype was counted many times. At one of its ends the junction is not consistent with the germline gene, which may arise from a read error. The J gene is TRBJ1-6, the V gene TRBV10-2; 8 bases map to TRBD1. The CDR3 extends over 14 amino acids. Germline CDR1 WSHSY, CDR2 SAAADI. CDR3 in amino acids: CASSDPTGVYEQYF. CDR3 in DNA: TGCGCCAGCAGTGACCCGACAGGGGTCTACGAGCAGTACTTT.